This T cell receptor beta chain is drawn from a study of T cell responses to AZD1222 COVID-19 vaccine. General study findings and limits: Vaccine-related CD4 TCRs covered spike, predominating at 160-218 and 743-854.

Turning to this clone: Its antigen is as yet unknown.

The method was immunoSEQ multiplex PCR; TCRdb's version includes in-frame clones alone and lacks a portion of them. The top ten hold around 3.9% of the sample, which has approximately 100,000 clones, approximately 88% seen once. Germline assignment: CDR1 LNHDA and CDR2 SQIVND (reference sequence). Trimming pared 2 bases from V and 10 bases from J, leaving 21 bases between. The CDR3 extends over 16 amino acids. The sample was peripheral blood, taken on day 0 of AZD1222 vaccination. The chain joins TRBV19 to TRBJ2-1; D may be TRBD2 (6 bases). The origin of this receptor is an adult in good health. The CDR3, as DNA: TGTGCCAGTAGTATATCCCCTCGGGGGACCCTCAGGGAGCAGTTCTTC. Its translation: CASSISPRGTLREQFF.